Listed below are T cell receptor beta chains from one sample, sequenced in a study of molecular identifiers for immune sequencing clone quantification. A single record per CDR3 protein comes from TCRdb applying MiXCR to the PCR reads. The table records 85,000 to 90,000 distinct CDR3 sequences, roughly 20% of them present only once. Specimen: naive CD8+ T cells from blood, with Jurkat cell RNA spiked in. The receptors derive from a human donor in good health. Some libraries in this study had Jurkat cell RNA spiked in. Each CDR3 is given with its conserved first and last residue. D genes are given only for firm matches. Where a row states a size, it is once, few, many or the class of an expanded clone; other rows omit it.

d_call,clone_size,v_call,j_call,cdr3_aa,cdr3_nt
TRBD1,many,TRBV4-3,TRBJ2-7,CASSPDRGLSYEQYF,TGCGCCAGCAGCCCAGACAGGGGCCTCTCCTACGAGCAGTACTTC
.,many,TRBV7-9,TRBJ2-1,CASSYETATEQFF,TGTGCCAGCAGCTACGAGACAGCCACTGAGCAGTTCTTC
TRBD2,many,TRBV11-2,TRBJ2-1,CASSSAGYYEQFF,TGTGCCAGCAGCTCAGCGGGGTACTATGAGCAGTTCTTC
TRBD1,.,TRBV4-3,TRBJ1-1,CASSQVWTGGFTEAFF,TGCGCCAGCAGCCAAGTTTGGACAGGGGGCTTCACTGAAGCTTTCTTT
.,many,TRBV14,TRBJ1-1,CASSQGEGRYTEAFF,TGTGCCAGCAGCCAAGGCGAGGGGCGTTACACTGAAGCTTTCTTT
.,many,TRBV5-1,TRBJ2-7,CASSLEWGPYEQYF,TGCGCCAGCAGCTTGGAGTGGGGCCCCTACGAGCAGTACTTC
TRBD1,few,TRBV20-1,TRBJ1-1,CSAPDLDRFEAFF,TGCAGTGCTCCCGACCTGGACAGGTTCGAAGCTTTCTTT
.,few,TRBV12-3/TRBV12-4,TRBJ2-2,CASSPGHPPIANTGELFF,TGTGCCAGCAGCCCGGGGCATCCTCCGATCGCGAACACCGGGGAGCTGTTTTTT
.,many,TRBV19,TRBJ2-3,CASSASGLRTDTQYF,TGTGCCAGTAGTGCGTCAGGTCTTCGCACAGATACGCAGTATTTT
.,many,TRBV29-1,TRBJ2-2,CSVKQANTGELFF,TGCAGCGTGAAACAGGCGAACACCGGGGAGCTGTTTTTT
.,many,TRBV3-1,TRBJ1-2,CASSQWAQGFGYTF,TGTGCCAGCAGCCAATGGGCCCAGGGATTTGGCTACACCTTC
TRBD2,many,TRBV12-3/TRBV12-4,TRBJ2-3,CASSQYLAGSSTDTQYF,TGTGCCAGCAGCCAGTACCTAGCGGGATCTAGCACAGATACGCAGTATTTT
.,.,TRBV29-1,TRBJ1-1,CSVVGGEEGTEAFF,TGCAGCGTTGTCGGGGGCGAAGAGGGCACTGAAGCTTTCTTT